The 3 T cell receptor beta chains given below trace back to one sample, sequenced in a study of technical replicates of blood from a few donors. Assay used: immunoSEQ multiplex PCR; TCRdb lists only in-frame clones, some missing. Seen here are approximately 80,000 clones, more than 85% observed once, and the top ten hold 0.25%. Specimen: T cells isolated from PBMCs. The receptors come from a human donor in good health.

This clone appeared a few times. The chain joins TRBV28 to TRBJ2-7, with D tentatively TRBD1 (5 bases). Germline V gene sequence: CDR1 MDHEN, CDR2 SYDVKM. Trimming left V 1 base short and J 0 bases short, with 10 bases between. This CDR3 comprises 15 residues. The chain's CDR3 is CASSLSTDPSYEQYF. CDR3 nucleotide sequence: TGTGCCAGCAGTTTATCGACAGATCCCTCCTACGAGCAGTACTTC. The variable domain in full, with the rest retrieved from reference TRBV28 and TRBJ2-7, is DVKVTQSSRYLVKRTGEKVFLECVQDMDHENMFWYRQDPGLGLRLIYFSYDVKMKEKGDIPEGYSVSREKKERFSLILESASTNQTSMYLCASSLSTDPSYEQYFGPGTRLTVT.

The chain couples TRBV7-9 to TRBJ2-5, with D maybe TRBD1 (6 bases). The CDR3 runs 15 residues. Germline values: CDR1 SEHNR, CDR2 FQNEAQ (reference sequence). V lost 5 bases to trimming and J lost 3 bases, with 16 bases between them. CDR3 loop: CASSKTGTSKETQYF. The CDR3 coding sequence is TGTGCCAGCAGCAAAACCGGGACATCTAAAGAGACCCAGTACTTC.

This clone was observed a handful of times. This chain links TRBV19 with TRBJ1-1; 7 bases fit TRBD1. The CDR3 is 19 residues long. Germline assignment: CDR1 LNHDA and CDR2 SQIVND (reference sequence). Trimming cost V 0 bases and J 4 bases; bases outside gene matches: 17. CDR3 sequence reads: CASSIDQAGGIVRSTEAFF. CDR3 nucleotides: TGTGCCAGTAGTATAGATCAGGCAGGGGGGATTGTAAGGTCCACTGAAGCTTTCTTT.